Listed below are T cell receptor beta chains from one sample, sequenced in a study of beta chain features in type 1 diabetes. TCRdb's table, derived via immunoSEQ multiplex PCR, lists solely in-frame clones and lacks some. The sample yields 150,000 to 180,000 clones, less than 9.5% seen once. Sequenced input: central memory CD4+ T cells from blood. The receptors originated from a man younger than 35 in good health. The CDR3 runs from the conserved cysteine through the conserved F or W. D genes are given only for firm matches. Clone sizes are given selectively: once, few, many, or a class where the clone is expanded.

clone size,V gene,D gene,J gene,CDR3 DNA,CDR3 protein
-,TRBV7-8,-,TRBJ2-2,TGTGCCAGCAGCTGGGGTCTGGCGGGCGGGGAGCTGTTTTTT,CASSWGLAGGELFF
few,TRBV5-5,TRBD1,TRBJ2-1,TGTGCCAGCAGCCAAGACCCGGGACAGGGGGAGCAGTTCTTC,CASSQDPGQGEQFF
-,TRBV7-8,TRBD1,TRBJ1-3,TGTGCCAGCAGCCCTCGGCTGGGACAGGGTCGAGGAAACACCATATATTTT,CASSPRLGQGRGNTIYF
few,TRBV7-9,-,TRBJ1-4,TGTGCCAGCGGCGCCTACAGGGATCAAGAAGAAAAACTGTTTTTT,CASGAYRDQEEKLFF
few,TRBV4-1,TRBD2,TRBJ2-3,TGCGCCAGCAGCCAAGATCAGGGCGGGGGGGTCACCACAGATACGCAGTATTTT,CASSQDQGGGVTTDTQYF
-,TRBV19,TRBD1,TRBJ1-5,TGTGCCAGTAGTATCTCCGGGACAGGGGATTATCAGCCCCAGCATTTT,CASSISGTGDYQPQHF
-,TRBV7-2,-,TRBJ2-2,TGTGCCACACGATTCGGTAGCGCGAACACCGGGGAGCTGTTTTTT,CATRFGSANTGELFF
-,TRBV27,TRBD2,TRBJ2-3,TGTGCCAGCAGTCGACGACTAGCGGGGGGGAGCACAGATACGCAGTATTTT,CASSRRLAGGSTDTQYF
few,TRBV6-5,-,TRBJ1-1,TGTGCCACCGAGAGGAGAGGCTTGAACACTGAAGCTTTCTTT,CATERRGLNTEAFF
many,TRBV9,TRBD1,TRBJ1-1,TGTGCCAGCAGCGTTGGGACAGGCAATATGGGCACTGAAGCTTTCTTT,CASSVGTGNMGTEAFF
few,TRBV6-5,-,TRBJ2-3,TGTGCCAGCAGTGAAGATGGAGGGCCAGATACGCAGTATTTT,CASSEDGGPDTQYF
many,TRBV7-2,TRBD2,TRBJ2-1,TGTGCCAGCACACAGCGGGGCGGACGATTTAATGAGCAGTTCTTC,CASTQRGGRFNEQFF
-,TRBV28,TRBD2,TRBJ2-5,TGTGCCAGCAGTTCCTATAGCGGGAGGGCCCAGGAGACCCAGTACTTC,CASSSYSGRAQETQYF
-,TRBV19,-,TRBJ2-7,TGTGCCAGTATGCCTACTCCTAGCTCCTACGAGCAGTACTTC,CASMPTPSSYEQYF
-,TRBV11-3,TRBD2,TRBJ2-7,TGTGCCAGCAGTCTAGCGGGAGAGACCTACGAGCAGTACTTC,CASSLAGETYEQYF
few,TRBV11-2,TRBD2,TRBJ2-3,TGTGCCAGCAGCTTATTGATAGCGGGGGGTAGCACAGATACGCAGTATTTT,CASSLLIAGGSTDTQYF
-,TRBV7-2,TRBD1,TRBJ1-1,TGTGCCAGCAGCCCCCACAGGGGGTACACTGAAGCTTTCTTT,CASSPHRGYTEAFF
few,TRBV27,TRBD2,TRBJ2-5,TGTGCCAGCAGTCGTCTAGCGGGAGGGCCGCGGGAGACCCAGTACTTC,CASSRLAGGPRETQYF
few,TRBV23-1,-,TRBJ2-3,TGCGCCAGCAGTCAATACTTTCCGACAGATACGCAGTATTTT,CASSQYFPTDTQYF
few,TRBV7-8,-,TRBJ1-5,TGTGCCAGCAGCTCCTCTGGAGCGGGCGGCGGGGTGACCCAGCATTTT,CASSSSGAGGGVTQHF